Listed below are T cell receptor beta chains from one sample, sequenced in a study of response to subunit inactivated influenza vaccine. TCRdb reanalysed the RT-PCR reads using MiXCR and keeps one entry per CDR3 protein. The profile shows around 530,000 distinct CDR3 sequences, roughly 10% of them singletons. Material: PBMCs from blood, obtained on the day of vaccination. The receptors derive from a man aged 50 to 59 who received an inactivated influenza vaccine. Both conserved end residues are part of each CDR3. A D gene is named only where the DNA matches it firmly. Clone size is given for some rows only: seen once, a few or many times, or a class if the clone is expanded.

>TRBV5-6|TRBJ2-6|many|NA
TGTGCCAGCAGCTTGGTCAGTACCTCCTCTGGGGCCAACGTCCTGACTTTC
CASSLVSTSSGANVLTF
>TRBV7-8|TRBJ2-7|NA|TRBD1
TGTGCCAGCAGCGTAAACCAGGGGGTCTTCTACGAGCAGTACTTC
CASSVNQGVFYEQYF
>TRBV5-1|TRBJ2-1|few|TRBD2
TGCGCCAGCAGCGTACTGCGGACTAGCGGGAGCTACAATGAGCAGTTCTTC
CASSVLRTSGSYNEQFF
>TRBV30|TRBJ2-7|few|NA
TGTGCCTGGAGTGTTGGCCAGGGACCTACCTACGAGCAGTACTTC
CAWSVGQGPTYEQYF
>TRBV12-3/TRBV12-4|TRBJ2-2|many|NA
TGTGCCAGCACCCGGGTAGGGACGACACCGGGGGAGCTGTTTTTT
CASTRVGTTPGELFF
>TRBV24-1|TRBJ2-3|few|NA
TGTGCCACCAGTGATTTCTGGGACAATACGCAGTATTTT
CATSDFWDNTQYF
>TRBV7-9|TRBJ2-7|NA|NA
TGTGCCAGCAGCTCTGTTTTGCGGGGCGATTACGAGCAGTACTTC
CASSSVLRGDYEQYF
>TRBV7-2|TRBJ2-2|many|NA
TGTGCCAGCAGCCCAAGAGGGACTGACGGTTATGGGGAGCTGTTTTTT
CASSPRGTDGYGELFF
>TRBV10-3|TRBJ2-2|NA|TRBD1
TGTGCCATCAGCGACAGGGTTCACGGCGGGGAGCTGTTTTTT
CAISDRVHGGELFF
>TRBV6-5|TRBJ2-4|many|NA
TGTGCCAGCAGTTACTGGTCAGGCCTAGCCAAAAACATTCAGTACTTC
CASSYWSGLAKNIQYF
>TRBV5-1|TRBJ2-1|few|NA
TGCGCCAGCAGCTTAGAGGGCCCTACCTACAATGAGCAGTTCTTC
CASSLEGPTYNEQFF
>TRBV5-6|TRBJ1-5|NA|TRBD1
TGTGCCAGCAGCAACGGACAGGGGGTAGGTTCGAGCAATCAGCCCCAGCATTTT
CASSNGQGVGSSNQPQHF
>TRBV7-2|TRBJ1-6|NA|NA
TGTGCCAGCAGCTTAGTGTACAGGGTTGGAGATTCACCCCTCCACTTT
CASSLVYRVGDSPLHF
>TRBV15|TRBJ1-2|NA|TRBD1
TGTGCCACCAGCAGAGGGACAGGGCCATATGGCTACACCTTC
CATSRGTGPYGYTF
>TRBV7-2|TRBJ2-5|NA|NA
TGTGCCAGCAGCGGAGGGCTTGGGTTGGAGACCCAGTACTTC
CASSGGLGLETQYF
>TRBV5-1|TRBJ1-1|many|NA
TGCGCCAGCAGCTTGGGGGGACGGCGGAACACTGAAGCTTTCTTT
CASSLGGRRNTEAFF